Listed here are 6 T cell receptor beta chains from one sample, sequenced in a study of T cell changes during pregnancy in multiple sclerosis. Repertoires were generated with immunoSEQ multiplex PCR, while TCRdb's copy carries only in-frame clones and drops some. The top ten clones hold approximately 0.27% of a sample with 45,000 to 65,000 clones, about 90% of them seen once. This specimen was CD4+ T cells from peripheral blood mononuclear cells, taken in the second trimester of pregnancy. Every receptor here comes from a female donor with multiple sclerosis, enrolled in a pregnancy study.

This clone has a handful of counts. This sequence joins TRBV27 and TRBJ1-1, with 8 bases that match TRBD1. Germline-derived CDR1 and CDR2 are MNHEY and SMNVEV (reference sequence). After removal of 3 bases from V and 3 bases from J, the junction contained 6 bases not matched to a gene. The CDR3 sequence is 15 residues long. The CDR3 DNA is TGTGCCAGCAGTTTCCGGACAGGGTGGGACACTGAAGCTTTCTTT. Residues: CASSFRTGWDTEAFF.

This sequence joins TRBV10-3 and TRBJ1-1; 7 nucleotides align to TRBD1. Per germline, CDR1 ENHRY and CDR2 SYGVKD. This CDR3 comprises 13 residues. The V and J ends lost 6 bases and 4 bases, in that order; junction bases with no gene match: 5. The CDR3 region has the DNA TGTGCCATCAGCATACGACAGGGCACTGAAGCTTTCTTT. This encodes CAISIRQGTEAFF.

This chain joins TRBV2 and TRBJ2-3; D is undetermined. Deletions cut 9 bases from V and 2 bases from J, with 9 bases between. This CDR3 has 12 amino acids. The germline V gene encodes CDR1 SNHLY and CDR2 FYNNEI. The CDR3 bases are TGTGCCAGTCTTTCGGTCACAGATACGCAGTATTTT. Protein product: CASLSVTDTQYF.

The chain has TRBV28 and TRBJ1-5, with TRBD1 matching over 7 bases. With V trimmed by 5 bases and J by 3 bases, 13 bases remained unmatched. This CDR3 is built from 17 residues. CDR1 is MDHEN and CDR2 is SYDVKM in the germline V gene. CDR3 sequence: CASSRSPGQLSNQPQHF. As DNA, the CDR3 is TGTGCCAGCAGTCGGAGCCCGGGACAGCTCTCCAATCAGCCCCAGCATTTT.

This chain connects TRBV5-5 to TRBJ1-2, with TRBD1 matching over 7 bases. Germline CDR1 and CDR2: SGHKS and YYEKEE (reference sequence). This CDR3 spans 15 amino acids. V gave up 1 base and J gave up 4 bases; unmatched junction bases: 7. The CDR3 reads CASSLSQGEIYGYTF. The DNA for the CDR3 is TGTGCCAGCAGCTTGAGTCAGGGGGAGATCTATGGCTACACCTTC.

The CDR3 DNA sequence: TGTGCCAGCAGCTTACGACCTAGGAACACTGAAGCTTTCTTT. Residues: CASSLRPRNTEAFF. The V call is TRBV5-8, the J call TRBJ1-1, with D unclear. Trimming stripped 2 bases from V and 1 base from J, with 9 bases between. The germline gives CDR1 SGHTS, CDR2 YDEGEE. This CDR3 spans 14 amino acids. The full variable domain, completed using reference TRBV5-8 and TRBJ1-1, is EAGVTQSPTHLIKTRGQQATLRCSPISGHTSVYWYQQALGLGLQFLLWYDEGEERNRGNFPPRFSGRQFPNYSSELNVNALELEDSALYLCASSLRPRNTEAFFGQGTRLTVV.